This T cell receptor (beta chain) was identified during a study of T-cell reconstitution after alpha-beta-depleted transplantation in children. Molecular barcoding with unique molecular identifiers was used for the TCRbeta library. TCRdb ran MiXCR on the PCR reads and lists one entry per CDR3 protein. The sample shows a few hundred thousand distinct CDR3 sequences, around 12% of them seen only once. Germline V gene lookup returns CDR1 SGDLS and CDR2 YYNGEE. The length of the CDR3 is 16 residues. Between the trimmed V and J ends, which lost 5 bases and 3 bases, there was a span of 18 bases. The receptor was isolated from a human donor who donated a stem cell graft to a child with combined immunodeficiency. The material sequenced was PBMCs from the stem cell graft donor, taken from the stem cell graft. This chain connects TRBV9 to TRBJ2-1; D may be TRBD1 (6 bases). DNA for the CDR3: TGTGCCAGCAGTCTTCCACCCGGGACATTCTACAATGAGCAGTTCTTC. The encoded protein is CASSLPPGTFYNEQFF.